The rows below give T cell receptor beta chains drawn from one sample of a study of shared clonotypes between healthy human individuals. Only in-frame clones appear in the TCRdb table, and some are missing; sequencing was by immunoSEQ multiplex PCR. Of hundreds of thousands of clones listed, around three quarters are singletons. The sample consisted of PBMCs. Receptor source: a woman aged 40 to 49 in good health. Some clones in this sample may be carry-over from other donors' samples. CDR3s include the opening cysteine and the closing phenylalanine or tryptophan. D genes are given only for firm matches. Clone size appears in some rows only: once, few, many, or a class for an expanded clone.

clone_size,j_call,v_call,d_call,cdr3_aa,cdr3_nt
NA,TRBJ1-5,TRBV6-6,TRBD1,CASSGGQVNQPQHF,TGTGCCAGCAGTGGGGGACAGGTCAATCAGCCCCAGCATTTT
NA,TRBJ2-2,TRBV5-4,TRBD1,CASSPPGQRTTGELFF,TGTGCCAGCAGCCCTCCGGGACAGAGAACCACCGGGGAGCTGTTTTTT
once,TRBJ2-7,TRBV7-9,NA,CASSLGGLTYEQYF,TGTGCCAGCAGCTTAGGAGGACTTACCTACGAGCAGTACTTC
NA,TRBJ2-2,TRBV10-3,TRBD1,CAIMDRSTGELFF,TGTGCCATCATGGACAGGTCCACCGGGGAGCTGTTTTTT
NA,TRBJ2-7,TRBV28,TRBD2,CASSFPTSGTYEQYF,TGTGCCAGCAGTTTCCCTACTAGCGGGACCTACGAGCAGTACTTC
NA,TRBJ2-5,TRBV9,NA,CASSVGLGGAQETQYF,TGTGCCAGCAGCGTAGGGTTGGGCGGAGCACAAGAGACCCAGTACTTC
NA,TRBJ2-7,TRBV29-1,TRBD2,CSVQLAGGYEQYF,TGCAGCGTCCAACTAGCGGGAGGTTACGAGCAGTACTTC
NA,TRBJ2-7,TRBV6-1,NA,CASSGSSGSPYEQYF,TGTGCCAGCAGTGGGTCTTCGGGTAGTCCCTACGAGCAGTACTTC
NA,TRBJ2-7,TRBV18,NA,CASSPGADEQYF,TGTGCCAGCTCACCGGGGGCAGACGAGCAGTACTTC
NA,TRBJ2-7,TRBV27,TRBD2,CASSLLSGSFYEQYF,TGTGCCAGCAGTTTATTAAGCGGGAGTTTCTACGAGCAGTACTTC
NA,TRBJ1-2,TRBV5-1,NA,CASSSPTAAGYGYTF,TGCGCCAGCAGCTCCCCGACTGCCGCCGGTTATGGCTACACCTTC
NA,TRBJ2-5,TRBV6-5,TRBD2,CASKLAGGETQYF,TGTGCCAGCAAACTAGCGGGAGGGGAGACCCAGTACTTC
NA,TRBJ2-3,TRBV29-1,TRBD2,CSVESREGRGSTDTQYF,TGCAGCGTTGAATCTCGGGAGGGAAGGGGCAGCACAGATACGCAGTATTTT
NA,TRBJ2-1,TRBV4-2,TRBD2,CASSPVAGGRFF,TGTGCCAGCAGCCCAGTAGCGGGAGGGCGGTTCTTC
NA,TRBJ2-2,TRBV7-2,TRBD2,CASSPQTSGVGRTGELFF,TGTGCCAGCAGCCCCCAGACTAGCGGAGTGGGGAGAACCGGGGAGCTGTTTTTT
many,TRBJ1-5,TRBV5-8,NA,CASSFNQPQHF,TGTGCCAGCAGCTTTAATCAGCCCCAGCATTTT
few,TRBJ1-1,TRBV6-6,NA,CASSYGGKNTEAFF,TGTGCCAGCAGTTACGGGGGGAAGAACACTGAAGCTTTCTTT
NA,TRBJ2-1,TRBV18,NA,CASWAGPRQYNEQFF,TGTGCCAGCTGGGCAGGGCCCCGTCAGTACAATGAGCAGTTCTTC
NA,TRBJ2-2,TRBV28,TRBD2,CASSTGLAGTGELFF,TGTGCCAGCAGTACCGGACTAGCGGGGACCGGGGAGCTGTTTTTT
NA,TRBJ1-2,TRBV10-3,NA,CAISERADANYGYTF,TGTGCCATCAGTGAGCGGGCCGATGCTAACTATGGCTACACCTTC
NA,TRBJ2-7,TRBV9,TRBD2,CASSAGGGRALYEQYF,TGTGCCAGCAGCGCCGGGGGCGGGAGGGCCCTTTACGAGCAGTACTTC
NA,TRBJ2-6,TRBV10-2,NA,CASSESGVPGGANVLTF,TGCGCCAGCAGTGAGTCAGGGGTCCCAGGTGGGGCCAACGTCCTGACTTTC
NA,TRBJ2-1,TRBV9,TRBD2,CASSVDVREGRSYNEQFF,TGTGCCAGCAGCGTAGATGTGCGGGAGGGCCGCTCCTACAATGAGCAGTTCTTC
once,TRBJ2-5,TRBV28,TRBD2,CASTLGRLAGEGRETQYF,TGTGCCAGCACCTTAGGGAGACTAGCGGGAGAAGGTCGAGAGACCCAGTACTTC
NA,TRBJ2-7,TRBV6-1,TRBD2,CASSEPGGGGKQYF,TGTGCCAGCAGTGAGCCTGGCGGGGGGGGAAAGCAGTACTTC
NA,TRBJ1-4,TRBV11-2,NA,CASSSIGSANEKLFF,TGTGCCAGCAGCTCGATAGGCTCGGCTAATGAAAAACTGTTTTTT
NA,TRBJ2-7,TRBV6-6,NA,CASTSSYEQYF,TGTGCCTCGACTAGCTCCTACGAGCAGTACTTC
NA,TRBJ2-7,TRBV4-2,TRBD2,CASSQDRGLAASYEQYF,TGTGCCAGCAGCCAAGATAGAGGACTAGCGGCCTCCTACGAGCAGTACTTC
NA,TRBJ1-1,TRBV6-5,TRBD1,CASLGRGPEAFF,TGTGCCAGCCTCGGGAGGGGGCCTGAAGCTTTCTTT
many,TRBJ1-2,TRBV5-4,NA,CASKGNGVYGYTF,TGTGCCAGCAAGGGGAACGGCGTCTATGGCTACACCTTC
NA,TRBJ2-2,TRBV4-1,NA,CASSQNTGELFF,TGCGCCAGCAGCCAAAACACCGGGGAGCTGTTTTTT
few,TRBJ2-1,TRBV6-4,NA,CASSDLGRSSYNEQFF,TGTGCCAGCAGTGACTTAGGACGAAGCTCCTACAATGAGCAGTTCTTC
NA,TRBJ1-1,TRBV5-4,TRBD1,CASSLTGGLGTEASF,TGTGCCAGCAGCTTGACAGGGGGCTTGGGCACTGAAGCTTCCTTT
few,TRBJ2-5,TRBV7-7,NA,CASSPLGRKETQYF,TGTGCTAGCAGCCCCCTGGGACGGAAAGAGACCCAGTACTTC
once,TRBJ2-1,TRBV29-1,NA,CSVEGDSYNEQFF,TGCAGCGTTGAGGGGGACTCCTACAATGAGCAGTTCTTC
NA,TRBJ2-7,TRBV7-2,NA,CASSLTAGAHEQYF,TGTGCCAGCAGCTTAACAGCAGGGGCCCACGAGCAGTACTTC
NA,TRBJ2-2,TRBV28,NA,CASSPDSNSAGELFF,TGTGCCAGCAGCCCCGACTCGAACAGCGCCGGGGAGCTGTTTTTT
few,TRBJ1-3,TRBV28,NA,CASSAQSIYF,TGTGCCAGCAGTGCCCAATCCATATATTTT
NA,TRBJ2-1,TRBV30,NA,CAWSPNLGQEQFF,TGTGCCTGGAGTCCCAACCTAGGACAGGAGCAGTTCTTC
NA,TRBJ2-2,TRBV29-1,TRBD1,CSVETRQGSGELFF,TGCAGCGTTGAAACCCGACAGGGTTCGGGGGAGCTGTTTTTT
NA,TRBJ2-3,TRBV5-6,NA,CASSLQQLSTDTQYF,TGTGCCAGCAGCTTACAGCAGCTCAGCACAGATACGCAGTATTTT
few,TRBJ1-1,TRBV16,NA,CASSQVMNTEAFF,TGTGCCAGCAGCCAGGTGATGAACACTGAAGCTTTCTTT
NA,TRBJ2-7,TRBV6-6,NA,CASSYRAGTYEQYF,TGTGCCAGCAGTTATCGGGCAGGCACCTACGAGCAGTACTTC
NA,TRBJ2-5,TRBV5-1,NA,CASSTGQIQETQYF,TGCGCCAGCAGCACAGGACAGATTCAAGAGACCCAGTACTTC
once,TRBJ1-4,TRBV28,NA,CASSLGISTNEKLFF,TGTGCCAGCAGTTTAGGCATCTCAACTAATGAAAAACTGTTTTTT
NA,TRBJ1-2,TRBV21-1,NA,CASSKARELIIYGYTF,TGTGCCAGCAGCAAAGCGAGAGAACTGATCATCTATGGCTACACCTTC
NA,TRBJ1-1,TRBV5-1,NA,CASRLGPVSMNTEAFF,TGCGCCAGCAGGTTGGGGCCAGTCAGCATGAACACTGAAGCTTTCTTT
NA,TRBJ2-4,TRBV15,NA,CATSSQIRDFQYF,TGTGCCACCAGCAGCCAAATCAGGGACTTTCAGTACTTC
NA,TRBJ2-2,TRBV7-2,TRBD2,CASSSHSGANTGELFF,TGTGCCAGCAGCTCCCACAGCGGGGCGAACACCGGGGAGCTGTTTTTT
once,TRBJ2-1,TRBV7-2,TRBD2,CASSLASGRAREQFF,TGTGCCAGCAGCTTAGCTAGCGGGAGGGCCCGGGAGCAGTTCTTC
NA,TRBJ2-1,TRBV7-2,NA,CASSLEAGWVNEQFF,TGTGCCAGCAGCTTAGAGGCAGGGTGGGTCAATGAGCAGTTCTTC
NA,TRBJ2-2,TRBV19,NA,CASSTRDSNTGELFF,TGTGCCAGTAGTACCCGGGACTCCAACACCGGGGAGCTGTTTTTT
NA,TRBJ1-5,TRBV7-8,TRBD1,CASSSGTGGDQPQHF,TGTGCCAGCAGCTCGGGGACAGGCGGCGATCAGCCCCAGCATTTT
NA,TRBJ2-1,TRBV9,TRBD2,CASSVLGEGANEQFF,TGTGCCAGCAGCGTATTGGGGGAGGGCGCGAATGAGCAGTTCTTC
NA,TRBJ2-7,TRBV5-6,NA,CASSFGTTAYEQYF,TGTGCCAGCAGCTTCGGTACGACAGCCTACGAGCAGTACTTC
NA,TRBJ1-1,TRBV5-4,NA,CASSLKNGGLGAFF,TGTGCCAGCAGCTTGAAAAACGGTGGCCTTGGGGCTTTCTTT